The 11 T cell receptor beta chains in this list originate from one sample, sequenced in a study of blood T cell repertoires in COVID-19. The assay was immunoSEQ multiplex PCR, and TCRdb's table has in-frame clones only and misses some. The table lists some 200,000 clones, roughly 90% of them singletons. The sequenced material came from PBMCs or T cells enriched from blood (not recorded which). The receptors were sampled from a man younger than 30 with acute COVID-19.

The chain is built from TRBV7-2 and TRBJ2-5, with a possible D match to TRBD1 (6 bases). This CDR3 contains 14 residues. Trimming left V 2 bases short and J 2 bases short, with 9 bases between. CDR1 and CDR2 (germline): SGHTA, FQGNSA. CDR3 nucleotide sequence: TGTGCCAGCAGCTTATTGGACAGACAAGAGACCCAGTACTTC. Amino acids: CASSLLDRQETQYF.

The gene calls are TRBV19 and TRBJ2-7, with 8 bases aligning to TRBD2. With 8 bases clipped from V and 3 bases from J, the junction kept 12 bases outside the gene matches. CDR3 size: 15 residues. CDR1 LNHDA and CDR2 SQIVND come from the germline V gene (reference sequence). The CDR3: CASRGGGKKGYEQYF. The DNA for the CDR3 is TGTGCCAGTCGGGGGGGTGGAAAGAAAGGCTACGAGCAGTACTTC.

The V and J genes are TRBV29-1 and TRBJ2-2; D possibly corresponds to TRBD2 (6 bases). The ends were cut back, 7 bases at V and 1 base at J, with 19 bases in the middle. Germline V CDR1 and CDR2: SQVTM, ANQGSEA. The CDR3 consists of 16 residues. CDR3 coding DNA: TGCAGCGCCTATGGAGGGGAGGTCTGGAACACCGGGGAGCTGTTTTTT. Translation: CSAYGGEVWNTGELFF.

This sequence joins TRBV2 and TRBJ1-2; possibly TRBD1 for D (5 bases). The CDR3 extends over 14 amino acids. Trimming removed 4 bases from V and 4 bases from J, with 13 bases in between. Germline assignment: CDR1 SNHLY and CDR2 FYNNEI. The CDR3 DNA reads TGTGCCAGCAGTGCCCAGGGATCCCTCTATGGCTACACCTTC. Translated, it gives CASSAQGSLYGYTF.

This chain links TRBV30 with TRBJ2-1; D perhaps matches TRBD1 (6 bases). The CDR3 extends over 14 amino acids. Germline V CDR1 and CDR2: GTSNPN, SVGIG (reference sequence). The V gene lost 2 bases and the J gene lost 2 bases, with 10 bases spanning the gap. CDR3 DNA sequence: TGTGCCTGGAGTTCCTCAGGGGCCTACAATGAGCAGTTCTTC. Amino acid sequence: CAWSSSGAYNEQFF.

The chain joins TRBV27 to TRBJ1-1; 7 nucleotides match TRBD1. The CDR3 contains 13 residues. The germline CDR1 and CDR2 sequences are MNHEY and SMNVEV (reference sequence). The V segment lost 10 bases and the J segment 0 bases; nucleotides outside the gene matches: 5. The CDR3 here is CATATGVNTEAFF. CDR3 coding DNA: TGTGCCACCGCAACAGGGGTGAACACTGAAGCTTTCTTT.

This sequence joins TRBV28 and TRBJ1-2; TRBD1 agrees at 11 bases. V trimming: 6 bases; J trimming: 4 bases; junction bases outside the gene matches: 10. This CDR3 region has 16 residues. The V gene's germline CDR1 is MDHEN and CDR2 SYDVKM. CDR3 sequence (DNA): TGTGCCAGCAGGAGAGCCGGGACAGGGGGTGTCTATGGCTACACCTTC. It codes for CASRRAGTGGVYGYTF.

This chain uses TRBV18 with TRBJ1-6; TRBD1 aligns across 9 bases. V lost 6 bases and J lost 7; bases outside the gene matches: 4. Germline CDR1 KGHSH, CDR2 LQKENI. CDR3 length: 14 residues. The CDR3 here is CASSAGTGNSPLHF. The CDR3 DNA reads TGTGCCAGCTCGGCCGGGACAGGGAATTCACCCCTCCACTTT. The full variable domain, completed using reference TRBV18 and TRBJ1-6, is NAGVMQNPRHLVRRRGQEARLRCSPMKGHSHVYWYRQLPEEGLKFMVYLQKENIIDESGMPKERFSAEFPKEGPSILRIQQVVRGDSAAYFCASSAGTGNSPLHFGNGTRLTVT.

The chain employs TRBV11-1 and TRBJ2-7, with TRBD2 identical over 8 bases. Trimming at V came to 3 bases and at J to 3 bases, leaving 4 bases not matched to a gene. The CDR3 covers 14 residues. Germline V gene data show CDR1 as SGHAT and CDR2 as FQDESV (reference sequence). CDR3 residues: CASSFSGNSYEQYF. DNA of the CDR3: TGTGCCAGCAGCTTTAGCGGGAACAGCTACGAGCAGTACTTC. Complete variable domain (other parts from reference TRBV11-1 and TRBJ2-7): EAEVAQSPRYKITEKSQAVAFWCDPISGHATLYWYRQILGQGPELLVQFQDESVVDDSQLPKDRFSAERLKGVDSTLKIQPAELGDSAMYLCASSFSGNSYEQYFGPGTRLTVT.

The CDR3 DNA reads as TGTGCCATCAAGGGTACGGGGTTCTCGAGCTCTGGAAACACCATATATTTT. Translation: CAIKGTGFSSSGNTIYF. V and J are TRBV10-3 and TRBJ1-3; no reliable D call. The V and J ends lost 7 bases and 0 bases respectively, with 19 bases between them. The germline V gene encodes CDR1 ENHRY and CDR2 SYGVKD. The CDR3 sequence is 17 residues long.

This chain uses TRBV3-1 (or the pseudogene TRBV3-2) with TRBJ2-7, with D unclear. Per germline, CDR1 LGHDT and CDR2 YNNKEL (reference sequence). The V end was cut by 1 base, the J end by 4 bases, with 5 bases between. The CDR3 runs to 12 residues. CDR3 sequence (DNA): TGTGCCAGCAGCCAAGCCTCTTACGAGCAGTACTTC. Its protein is CASSQASYEQYF.